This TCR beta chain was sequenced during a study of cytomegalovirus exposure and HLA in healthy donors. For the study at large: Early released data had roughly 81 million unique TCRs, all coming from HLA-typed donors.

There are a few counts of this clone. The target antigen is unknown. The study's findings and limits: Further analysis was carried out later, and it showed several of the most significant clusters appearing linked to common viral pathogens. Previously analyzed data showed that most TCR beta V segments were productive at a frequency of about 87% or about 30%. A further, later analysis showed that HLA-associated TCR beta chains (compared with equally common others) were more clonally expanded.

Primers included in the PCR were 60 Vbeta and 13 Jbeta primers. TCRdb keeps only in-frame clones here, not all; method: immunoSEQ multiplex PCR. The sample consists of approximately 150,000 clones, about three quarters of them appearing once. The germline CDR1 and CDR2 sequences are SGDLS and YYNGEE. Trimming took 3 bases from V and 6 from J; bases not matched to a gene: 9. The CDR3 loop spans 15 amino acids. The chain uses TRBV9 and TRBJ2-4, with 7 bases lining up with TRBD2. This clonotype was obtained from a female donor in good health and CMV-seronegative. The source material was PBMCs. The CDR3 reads CASSGQGRGRNIQYF. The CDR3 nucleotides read TGTGCCAGCAGCGGACAAGGGCGGGGGAGAAACATTCAGTACTTC.